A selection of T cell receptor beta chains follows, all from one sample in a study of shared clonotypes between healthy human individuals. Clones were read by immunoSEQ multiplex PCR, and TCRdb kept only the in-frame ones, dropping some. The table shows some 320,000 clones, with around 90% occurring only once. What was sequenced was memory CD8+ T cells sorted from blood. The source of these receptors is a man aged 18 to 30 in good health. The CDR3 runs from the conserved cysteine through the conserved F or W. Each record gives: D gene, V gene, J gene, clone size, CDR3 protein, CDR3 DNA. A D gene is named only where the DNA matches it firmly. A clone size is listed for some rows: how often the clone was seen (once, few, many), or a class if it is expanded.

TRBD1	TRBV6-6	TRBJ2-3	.	CASSSRDRGKADTQYF	TGTGCCAGCAGTTCCAGGGACAGGGGTAAGGCAGATACGCAGTATTTT
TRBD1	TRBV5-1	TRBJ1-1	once	CASSLVQGANTEAFF	TGCGCCAGCAGCTTGGTCCAGGGGGCTAACACTGAAGCTTTCTTT
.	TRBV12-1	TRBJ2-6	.	CASSSPAADTTSGANVLTF	TGTGCCAGCAGCTCCCCGGCGGCGGATACTACTAGTGGGGCCAACGTCCTGACTTTC
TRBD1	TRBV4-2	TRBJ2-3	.	CASSPRTGLSTDTQYF	TGTGCCAGCAGCCCCCGGACAGGGTTGAGCACAGATACGCAGTATTTT
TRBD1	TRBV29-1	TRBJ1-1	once	CSVDLDRANEAFF	TGCAGCGTTGATTTGGACAGGGCGAACGAAGCTTTCTTT
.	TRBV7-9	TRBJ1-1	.	CASSPGLEAFF	TGTGCCAGCAGTCCAGGGTTAGAAGCTTTCTTT
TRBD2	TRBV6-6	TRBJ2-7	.	CASSQGLALYEQYF	TGTGCCAGCAGTCAGGGACTAGCTCTCTACGAGCAGTACTTC
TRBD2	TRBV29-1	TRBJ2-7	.	CSVEDSTSGSLQQYF	TGCAGCGTTGAAGATTCGACTAGCGGGAGCCTGCAGCAGTACTTC
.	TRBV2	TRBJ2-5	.	CASSPQGRYF	TGTGCCAGCAGTCCCCAGGGCCGGTACTTC
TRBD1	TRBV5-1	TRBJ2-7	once	CASSLEAQGTYEQYF	TGCGCCAGCAGCTTGGAGGCACAGGGGACCTACGAGCAGTACTTC
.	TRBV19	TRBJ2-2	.	CASSIGELRELFF	TGTGCCAGTAGTATCGGGGAGTTGAGGGAGCTGTTTTTT
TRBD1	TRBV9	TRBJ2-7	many	CASSVWDRGHEQYF	TGTGCCAGCAGCGTGTGGGACAGAGGCCACGAGCAGTACTTC
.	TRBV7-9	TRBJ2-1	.	CASSPRDSSSYNEQFF	TGTGCCAGCAGCCCCCGGGACTCCAGCTCCTACAATGAGCAGTTCTTC
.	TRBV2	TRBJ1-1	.	CASSEGTEGWGTEAFF	TGTGCCAGCAGTGAAGGGACAGAGGGTTGGGGGACTGAAGCTTTCTTT
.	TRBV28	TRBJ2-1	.	CASSWSQDEQFF	TGTGCCAGCAGTTGGTCGCAGGATGAGCAGTTCTTC
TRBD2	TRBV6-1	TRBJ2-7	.	CASSEGGGGPRQYF	TGTGCCAGCAGTGAAGGGGGGGGAGGGCCTCGGCAGTACTTC
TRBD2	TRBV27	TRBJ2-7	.	CASSLLAGVSSYEQYF	TGTGCCAGCAGTTTGCTAGCGGGAGTTTCTTCCTACGAGCAGTACTTC
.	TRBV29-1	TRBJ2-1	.	CSVGGNEQFF	TGCAGCGTTGGCGGGAATGAGCAGTTCTTC
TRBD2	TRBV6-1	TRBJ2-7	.	CASSHGGSVGYEQYF	TGTGCCAGCAGTCACGGCGGGAGTGTAGGCTACGAGCAGTACTTC
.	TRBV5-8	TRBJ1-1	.	CASSGRDIGEAFF	TGTGCCAGCAGCGGGAGGGACATCGGAGAAGCTTTCTTT
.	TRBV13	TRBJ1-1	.	CASSLVYYTEAFF	TGTGCCAGCAGCTTAGTATACTACACTGAAGCTTTCTTT
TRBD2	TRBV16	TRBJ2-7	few	CASSPGGDEQYF	TGTGCCAGCAGCCCGGGAGGAGACGAGCAGTACTTC
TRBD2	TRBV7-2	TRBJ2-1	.	CASSTSGTYEQFF	TGTGCCAGCAGCACTAGCGGGACCTATGAGCAGTTCTTC
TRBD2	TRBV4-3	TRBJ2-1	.	CASSAVWTSGASLSYNEQFF	TGCGCCAGCAGCGCCGTGTGGACTAGCGGGGCTAGCTTATCCTACAATGAGCAGTTCTTC
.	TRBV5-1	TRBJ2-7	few	CASSPGRLFSYEQYF	TGCGCCAGCAGCCCGGGACGGCTGTTTAGCTACGAGCAGTACTTC
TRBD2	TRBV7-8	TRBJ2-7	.	CASSPSLAGDHSYEQYF	TGTGCCAGCAGCCCTTCACTAGCGGGGGACCACTCCTACGAGCAGTACTTC
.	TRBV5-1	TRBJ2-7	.	CASSSRQVVYEQYF	TGCGCCAGCAGCTCACGACAGGTGGTCTACGAGCAGTACTTC
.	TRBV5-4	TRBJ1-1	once	CASSPSTHTEAFF	TGTGCCAGCAGCCCATCCACGCACACTGAAGCTTTCTTT
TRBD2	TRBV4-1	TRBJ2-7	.	CASSPQAGAYEQYF	TGCGCCAGCAGTCCCCAGGCGGGGGCCTACGAGCAGTACTTC
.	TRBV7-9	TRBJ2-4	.	CASSPERGEGGNIQYF	TGTGCCAGCAGCCCCGAAAGGGGGGAGGGCGGAAACATTCAGTACTTC
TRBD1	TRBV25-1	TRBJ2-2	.	CANFPGQPAGELFF	TGTGCCAACTTCCCGGGACAGCCAGCCGGGGAGCTGTTTTTT
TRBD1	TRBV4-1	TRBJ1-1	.	CASSQSQGWVNTEAFF	TGCGCCAGCAGCCAATCACAGGGGTGGGTGAACACTGAAGCTTTCTTT
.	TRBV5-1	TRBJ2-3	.	CASSYGDTQYF	TGCGCCAGCAGCTACGGAGATACGCAGTATTTT
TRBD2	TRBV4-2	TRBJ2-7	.	CASSQDELAGTYEQYF	TGTGCCAGCAGCCAAGATGAGCTAGCGGGAACCTACGAGCAGTACTTC
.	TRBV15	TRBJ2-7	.	CATSRDLSPSFYEQYF	TGTGCCACCAGCAGAGATCTTAGCCCGAGCTTCTACGAGCAGTACTTC
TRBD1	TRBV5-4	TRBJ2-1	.	CASSSDRVDYNEQFF	TGTGCCAGCAGCTCGGACAGGGTCGACTACAATGAGCAGTTCTTC
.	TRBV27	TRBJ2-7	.	CASRDLKLVPYEQYF	TGTGCCAGCAGGGATCTTAAACTGGTACCCTACGAGCAGTACTTC
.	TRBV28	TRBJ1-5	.	CASSLRLDSNQPQHF	TGTGCCAGCAGTTTACGCTTGGATAGCAATCAGCCCCAGCATTTT
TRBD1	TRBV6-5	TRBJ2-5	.	CASSRGQFQETQYF	TGTGCCAGCAGTAGGGGACAGTTCCAAGAGACCCAGTACTTC
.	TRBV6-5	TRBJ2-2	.	CASRPTENTGELFF	TGTGCCAGCAGGCCAACAGAGAACACCGGGGAGCTGTTTTTT
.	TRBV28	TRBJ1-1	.	CASSSIPGNTEAFF	TGTGCCAGCAGCTCCATTCCCGGGAACACTGAAGCTTTCTTT
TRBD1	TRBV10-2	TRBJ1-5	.	CASTTGTGAQPQHF	TGCGCCAGCACCACAGGGACAGGGGCTCAGCCCCAGCATTTT
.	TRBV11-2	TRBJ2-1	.	CASSLTVGNEQFF	TGTGCCAGCAGCTTAACTGTGGGCAATGAGCAGTTCTTC
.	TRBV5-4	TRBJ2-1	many	CASSRDGPNEQFF	TGTGCCAGCAGCCGAGATGGGCCCAATGAGCAGTTCTTC
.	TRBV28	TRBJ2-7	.	CASSLWPRWGGYEQYF	TGTGCCAGCAGTTTATGGCCCCGATGGGGTGGCTACGAGCAGTACTTC